These 22 T cell receptor beta chains were all obtained from the same sample, sequenced in a study of immune evolution from preneoplasia to lung adenocarcinoma. Measured with immunoSEQ multiplex PCR; TCRdb has only the in-frame clones, and not every one. The table records fewer than 6,000 clones, approximately 86% of them present only once. The sample taken for sequencing was FFPE invasive lung adenocarcinoma tissue. All receptors derive from a person aged 45 to 59 with lung adenocarcinoma.

This clone showed up just a few times. In the same sample, other DNA sequences code for this CDR3. J is TRBJ2-7 and V is TRBV28; 8 nucleotides line up with TRBD1. V lost 8 bases and J lost 4; bases outside the gene matches: 7. This CDR3 has 13 amino acids. Germline CDR1 is MDHEN and CDR2 is SYDVKM. This CDR3 reads CASRTGGRYEQYF. The CDR3 DNA is TGTGCCAGCCGAACAGGGGGAAGGTACGAGCAGTACTTC.

The CDR3 loop reads CASSVELAGYNEQFF. In DNA, the CDR3 is TGTGCCAGCAGCGTAGAACTAGCGGGATACAATGAGCAGTTCTTC. V and J are TRBV9 and TRBJ2-1; 10 bases match TRBD2. V lost 0 bases, J lost 4 bases, and 1 base stayed unmatched. CDR1 and CDR2 (germline): SGDLS, YYNGEE. The CDR3 covers 15 residues. Full variable domain (remainder filled in from reference TRBV9 and TRBJ2-1): DSGVTQTPKHLITATGQRVTLRCSPRSGDLSVYWYQQSLDQGLQFLIQYYNGEERAKGNILERFSAQQFPDLHSELNLSSLELGDSALYFCASSVELAGYNEQFFGPGTRLTVL.

This clone was recorded once. The chain is built from TRBV30 and TRBJ2-2; maybe TRBD2 (6 bases). This CDR3 contains 15 residues. Germline V gene data show CDR1 as GTSNPN and CDR2 as SVGIG (reference sequence). CDR3 sequence: CALVGGAANTGELFF. CDR3 nucleotide sequence: TGTGCGTTGGTGGGGGGAGCAGCGAACACCGGGGAGCTGTTTTTT.

The gene calls are TRBV30 and TRBJ1-1; D is possibly TRBD1 (5 bases). Germline V lookup: CDR1 GTSNPN, CDR2 SVGIG (reference sequence). V lost 5 bases, J lost 1 base, and 8 bases lay in between. The CDR3 runs to 12 residues. CDR3 nucleotides: TGTGCCTGGGACGGGGGGAACACTGAAGCTTTCTTT. It codes for CAWDGGNTEAFF.

This chain uses TRBV5-4 with TRBJ2-1; TRBD1 matches at 9 bases. Trimming at V came to 3 bases and at J to 6 bases, leaving 1 base not matched to a gene. Per the germline V gene, CDR1 is SGHNT and CDR2 is YYREEE (reference sequence). The CDR3 is 13 residues long. This CDR3 is CASSWDRANEQFF. The CDR3 DNA sequence: TGTGCCAGCAGCTGGGACAGGGCCAATGAGCAGTTCTTC.

The chain employs TRBV7-9 and TRBJ1-2; D gene uncertain. V was pared by 7 bases and J by 3 bases, with 12 bases between. The CDR3 has 13 residues. Germline V gives CDR1 SEHNR, CDR2 FQNEAQ (reference sequence). The CDR3 sequence is CASTAGWDYGYTF. The CDR3 DNA reads TGTGCCAGCACCGCGGGGTGGGACTATGGCTACACCTTC. Variable domain in full (rest from reference TRBV7-9 and TRBJ1-2): DTGVSQNPRHKITKRGQNVTFRCDPISEHNRLYWYRQTLGQGPEFLTYFQNEAQLEKSRLLSDRFSAERPKGSFSTLEIQRTEQGDSAMYLCASTAGWDYGYTFGSGTRLTVV.

The gene calls are TRBV5-8 and TRBJ2-2; D possibly corresponds to TRBD1 (6 bases). In germline, CDR1 is SGHTS, CDR2 YDEGEE. With 5 bases removed from V and 0 bases from J, the gap between germline ends came to 14 bases. The CDR3 runs to 16 residues. The CDR3 protein is CASRTRGYANTGELFF. The CDR3 DNA sequence: TGTGCCAGCAGAACCAGGGGATACGCGAACACCGGGGAGCTGTTTTTT.

The CDR3 loop reads CASSYRGRSNEQFF. In DNA form, the CDR3 reads TGTGCCAGCAGTTACAGGGGGCGATCGAATGAGCAGTTCTTC. This chain uses TRBV6-5 with TRBJ2-1, with TRBD1 matching over 7 bases. The germline V gene encodes CDR1 MNHEY and CDR2 SVGAGI. Trimming cost V 2 bases and J 7 bases; bases outside gene matches: 5. This CDR3 is 14 amino acids long.

This chain links TRBV6-5 with TRBJ1-3; TRBD1 might be the D (5 bases). The CDR3 sequence is 15 residues long. Trimming took off 7 bases at V and 1 base at J, with 14 bases between the two ends. From germline, CDR1 is MNHEY and CDR2 SVGAGI. CDR3 bases: TGTGCCAGCAAGAAGGGGAGCGGATCTGGAAACACCATATATTTT. Amino acids: CASKKGSGSGNTIYF.

The gene calls are TRBV11-2 and TRBJ1-2; D perhaps matches TRBD1 (6 bases). Trimming took off 3 bases at V and 6 bases at J, with 11 bases between the two ends. The germline gives CDR1 SGHAT, CDR2 FQNNGV. The CDR3 consists of 13 residues. In nucleotides, the CDR3 is TGTGCCAGCAGCTTTGGGGGGCGGGATGGCTACACCTTC. Translating gives CASSFGGRDGYTF.

The chain combines TRBV7-3 with TRBJ2-1; D possibly corresponds to TRBD2 (6 bases). Germline CDR1 SGHTA, CDR2 FQGTGA. Trimming removed 4 bases at V and 8 bases at J, with 15 bases between. There are 14 residues in the CDR3. CDR3: CASSYGAERDEQFF. CDR3 DNA: TGTGCCAGCAGCTATGGTGCAGAGCGGGATGAGCAGTTCTTC.

In its sample, this clone was seen a few times. The rearrangement joins TRBV25-1 to TRBJ2-1; D possibly corresponds to TRBD2 (6 bases). This CDR3 region has 15 residues. Germline V gives CDR1 MGHDK, CDR2 SYGVNS. V dropped 4 bases and J dropped 7 bases, with 17 bases sitting between them. CDR3 residues: CASSGRDSVENEQFF. As DNA, the CDR3 is TGTGCCAGCAGTGGCCGGGACTCCGTCGAGAATGAGCAGTTCTTC. The entire variable domain, with the rest obtained from reference TRBV25-1 and TRBJ2-1, is as follows: EADIYQTPRYLVIGTGKKITLECSQTMGHDKMYWYQQDPGMELHLIHYSYGVNSTEKGDLSSESTVSRIRTEHFPLTLESARPSHTSQYLCASSGRDSVENEQFFGPGTRLTVL.

V is TRBV5-4 and J is TRBJ1-2; D uncertain. V lost 5 bases to trimming and J lost 5 bases, with 16 bases between them. The CDR3 contains 14 residues. Per the germline V gene, CDR1 is SGHNT and CDR2 is YYREEE (reference sequence). CDR3 coding DNA: TGTGCCAGCAGTCCCACGGGAGGAGCGTATGGCTACACCTTC. Translating gives CASSPTGGAYGYTF.

The count of this clone is one. The chain recombines TRBV28 with TRBJ1-4, with D possibly TRBD1 on 5 matching bases. The V end was cut by 4 bases, the J end by 7 bases, with 13 bases between. CDR1 MDHEN and CDR2 SYDVKM come from the germline V gene. The length of the CDR3 is 14 residues. The CDR3 here is CASSSGLTGEKLFF. CDR3 coding DNA: TGTGCCAGCAGTTCGGGACTAACGGGTGAAAAACTGTTTTTT. The full variable domain, rest sourced from reference TRBV28 and TRBJ1-4, is DVKVTQSSRYLVKRTGEKVFLECVQDMDHENMFWYRQDPGLGLRLIYFSYDVKMKEKGDIPEGYSVSREKKERFSLILESASTNQTSMYLCASSSGLTGEKLFFGSGTQLSVL.

The CDR3 loop is CSVEVWHEQYF. The CDR3 bases are TGCAGCGTTGAAGTTTGGCACGAGCAGTACTTC. V gene TRBV29-1 combines with J gene TRBJ2-7; D ambiguous. V shed 1 base and J shed 5 bases, with 6 bases lying between them. CDR1 is SQVTM and CDR2 is ANQGSEA in the germline V gene. The CDR3 loop spans 11 amino acids.

The rearrangement joins TRBV30 to TRBJ2-7, with D perhaps given as TRBD1 or TRBD2 (6 bases each). Germline lookup yields CDR1 GTSNPN and CDR2 SVGIG (reference sequence). The CDR3 covers 16 residues. V was shortened by 2 bases and J by 2 bases, with 19 bases between the two germline ends. The CDR3 sequence: CAWSFVRGQVAYEQYF. CDR3 in DNA: TGTGCCTGGAGTTTCGTTCGGGGGCAGGTCGCCTACGAGCAGTACTTC.

The V and J genes are TRBV14 and TRBJ2-2, with 10 bases matching TRBD1. V was pared by 6 bases and J by 6 bases, with 16 bases of the junction left unmatched. Germline V gene lookup returns CDR1 SGHDN and CDR2 FVKESK. This CDR3 contains 18 residues. DNA of the CDR3: TGTGCCAGCAGGCCAACTCCGCGACAGGGGGCTTCGTCCGGGGAGCTGTTTTTT. This encodes CASRPTPRQGASSGELFF.

CDR3 in amino acids: CASSLSLGRKAFF. The CDR3, as DNA: TGTGCCAGCAGTTTATCCCTCGGTCGGAAGGCGTTCTTC. The chain has TRBV28 and TRBJ2-1; D unclear. The CDR3 consists of 13 residues. Germline CDR1 is MDHEN and CDR2 is SYDVKM. The V end lost 1 base, the J end lost 15 bases, and 16 bases lay between the germline ends.

This clone appeared a single time. The J gene is TRBJ2-7, the V gene TRBV19, with D possibly being TRBD1 (6 bases). V lost 5 bases and J 0 bases, leaving 17 bases between the germline ends. The CDR3 contains 16 residues. Looked up from germline, CDR1 is LNHDA and CDR2 is SQIVND (reference sequence). CDR3 region: CASSPDRQSLSYEQYF. CDR3 DNA sequence: TGTGCCAGTAGTCCAGACAGGCAATCCCTCTCCTACGAGCAGTACTTC.

The chain uses TRBV29-1 and TRBJ2-1, with 9 bases lining up with TRBD2. CDR3 length: 15 amino acids. Losses at the gene ends were 4 bases for V and 5 bases for J; bases not matched to a gene: 9. Germline V lookup: CDR1 SQVTM, CDR2 ANQGSEA. CDR3 in amino acids: CSVGWLAGRDNEQFF. The CDR3 bases are TGCAGCGTTGGGTGGCTAGCGGGAAGGGACAATGAGCAGTTCTTC.

V and J are TRBV11-2 and TRBJ2-1, with D possibly matching TRBD2 (7 bases). The CDR3 is made up of 13 amino acids. V was shortened by 8 bases and J by 14 bases, with 22 bases between the two germline ends. Germline V gene lookup returns CDR1 SGHAT and CDR2 FQNNGV. The CDR3 loop is CASGRSVGGREFF. In DNA, the CDR3 is TGTGCCAGCGGCCGATCTGTCGGGGGGCGAGAGTTCTTC.

This rearrangement joins TRBV11-2 to TRBJ2-1; 11 bases fit TRBD2. CDR3 size: 17 residues. Germline V gives CDR1 SGHAT, CDR2 FQNNGV. V was clipped by 5 bases and J by 2 bases; unmatched bases: 8. CDR3 sequence reads: CASSRRGTSGPYNEQFF. For the CDR3, the DNA is TGTGCCAGCAGCAGAAGGGGGACTAGCGGACCCTACAATGAGCAGTTCTTC. Full variable domain (missing parts from reference TRBV11-2 and TRBJ2-1): EAGVAQSPRYKIIEKRQSVAFWCNPISGHATLYWYQQILGQGPKLLIQFQNNGVVDDSQLPKDRFSAERLKGVDSTLKIQPAKLEDSAVYLCASSRRGTSGPYNEQFFGPGTRLTVL.